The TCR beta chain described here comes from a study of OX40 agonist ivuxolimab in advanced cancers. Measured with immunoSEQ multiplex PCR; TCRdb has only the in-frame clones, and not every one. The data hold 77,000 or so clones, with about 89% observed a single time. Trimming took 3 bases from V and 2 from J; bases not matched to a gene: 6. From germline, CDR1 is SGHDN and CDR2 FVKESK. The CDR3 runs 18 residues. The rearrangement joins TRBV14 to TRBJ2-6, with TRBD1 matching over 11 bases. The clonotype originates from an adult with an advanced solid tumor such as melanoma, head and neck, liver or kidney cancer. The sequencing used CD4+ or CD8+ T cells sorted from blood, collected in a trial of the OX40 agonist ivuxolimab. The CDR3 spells CASSQTGQGAAGANVLTF. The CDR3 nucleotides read TGTGCCAGCAGCCAGACTGGACAGGGGGCGGCTGGGGCCAACGTCCTGACTTTC.